These 20 T cell receptor beta chains originate from one sample sequenced in a study of T cells in Graves' hyperthyroidism and ophthalmopathy. Authors of the study amplified TCR beta CDR3 regions from RNA transcripts. Researchers ran a first-round RT-PCR on the TCR CDR3 using the HTBI primer set. TCRdb used MiXCR to reprocess the multiplex PCR reads, holding one entry per CDR3 protein. This table has a few hundred thousand distinct CDR3 sequences, 13% to 15% appearing once. Sequencing input: blood. The receptor set was obtained from a woman aged 45-65 years with Graves' hyperthyroidism that later progressed to Graves' ophthalmopathy.

This clonotype appeared many times. The V gene is TRBV27, the J gene TRBJ1-4, with unresolved D. Germline CDR1 and CDR2: MNHEY and SMNVEV (reference sequence). The V end was cut by 3 bases, the J end by 8 bases, with 10 bases between. This CDR3 has 13 residues. The CDR3 loop is CASSFTLGEKLFF. DNA for the CDR3: TGTGCCAGCAGTTTTACATTAGGAGAAAAACTGTTTTTT.

The table lists this clonotype with many counts. The rearrangement uses TRBV7-2 and TRBJ2-7; TRBD1 matches 8 bases. The V segment lost 4 bases and the J segment 1 base; nucleotides outside the gene matches: 6. CDR1 is SGHTA and CDR2 is FQGNSA in the germline V gene. The CDR3 has 15 residues. Here the CDR3 DNA reads TGTGCCAGCAGCTCCCGACAGGGGACATCCTACGAGCAGTACTTC. Encoded protein: CASSSRQGTSYEQYF.

The gene calls are TRBV13 and TRBJ1-2; D is possibly TRBD1 (6 bases). Germline V gives CDR1 PRHDT, CDR2 FYEKMQ (reference sequence). V lost 2 bases and J lost 5, with 24 bases in between. This CDR3 is built from 18 residues. This CDR3 is CASSLRGLAGETQYGYTF. DNA for the CDR3: TGTGCCAGCAGCTTAAGGGGACTAGCAGGGGAGACCCAGTATGGCTACACCTTC.

This clonotype was detected many times. This sequence joins TRBV29-1 and TRBJ2-7; 8 bases are shared with TRBD1. CDR3 size: 12 residues. The J segment lost 6 bases and the V segment lost 5 bases, leaving 6 bases of the junction unmatched. CDR1 SQVTM and CDR2 ANQGSEA come from the germline V gene. The chain's CDR3 is CSVLAQGVEQYF. In DNA, the CDR3 is TGCAGCGTTCTCGCACAGGGGGTCGAGCAGTACTTC.

This clonotype has at least ten counts. The chain has TRBV11-1 and TRBJ2-7; no reliable D call. The CDR3 loop spans 14 amino acids. Trimming pared 5 bases from V and 5 bases from J, leaving 16 bases between. Germline assignment: CDR1 SGHAT and CDR2 FQDESV (reference sequence). DNA for the CDR3: TGTGCCAGCAGCGCCCTATTGGGAAAGAACGAGCAGTACTTC. This gives the protein CASSALLGKNEQYF. Filled out from reference TRBV11-1 and TRBJ2-7, the complete variable domain reads EAEVAQSPRYKITEKSQAVAFWCDPISGHATLYWYRQILGQGPELLVQFQDESVVDDSQLPKDRFSAERLKGVDSTLKIQPAELGDSAMYLCASSALLGKNEQYFGPGTRLTVT.

This clonotype was counted at least ten times. The chain is built from TRBV7-9 and TRBJ1-2, with TRBD1 identical over 11 bases. Germline V gene sequence: CDR1 SEHNR, CDR2 FQNEAQ (reference sequence). J gave up 8 bases and V 5 bases, and 4 bases lay outside the gene matches. This CDR3 comprises 13 residues. The CDR3 nucleotides are TGTGCCAGCAGCGTAGGACAGGGGGCCGGCTACACCTTC. Translating it yields CASSVGQGAGYTF.

This chain uses TRBV12-3 or TRBV12-4 with TRBJ2-5, with D possibly TRBD2 on 5 matching bases. CDR3 length: 16 amino acids. The V and J ends lost 6 bases and 3 bases respectively, with 20 bases between them. The CDR3 spells CASRHTNSGSKETQYF. The CDR3, as DNA: TGTGCCAGCAGGCACACAAATTCGGGGAGCAAAGAGACCCAGTACTTC.

This clonotype has at least ten counts. V gene TRBV11-3 combines with J gene TRBJ2-7, with no clear D. Germline CDR1 and CDR2: SGHNT and YENEEA. CDR3 size: 13 residues. Between the trimmed V and J ends, which lost 0 bases and 3 bases, there was a span of 6 bases. CDR3 protein: CASSLDPHYEQYF. In nucleotides, the CDR3 is TGTGCCAGCAGCTTAGATCCCCACTACGAGCAGTACTTC.

This clonotype was observed many times. The V gene is TRBV12-3 or TRBV12-4, the J gene TRBJ1-2; D is unclear. Trimming cost V 1 base and J 10 bases, with 7 bases left between them. This CDR3 spans 11 amino acids. The DNA for the CDR3 is TGTGCCAGCAGTTTAGGGCACTTCTACACCTTC. This gives the protein CASSLGHFYTF.

The chain couples TRBV19 to TRBJ2-3; 7 bases match TRBD1. The CDR3 covers 13 residues. The germline V gene encodes CDR1 LNHDA and CDR2 SQIVND (reference sequence). The V gene end was trimmed by 9 bases and the J gene end by 2 bases; junction bases not matched to a gene: 5. CDR3 in DNA: TGTGCCAGCCGGGACAGTCCCACAGATACGCAGTATTTT. This gives the protein CASRDSPTDTQYF. Full variable domain (missing parts from reference TRBV19 and TRBJ2-3): DGGITQSPKYLFRKEGQNVTLSCEQNLNHDAMYWYRQDPGQGLRLIYYSQIVNDFQKGDIAEGYSVSREKKESFPLTVTSAQKNPTAFYLCASRDSPTDTQYFGPGTRLTVL.

Many counts were recorded for this clonotype. The V and J genes are TRBV5-1 and TRBJ2-7; possibly TRBD1 or TRBD2 for D (5 bases each). V was trimmed by 4 bases and J by 2 bases, leaving 16 bases between them. CDR1 is SGHRS, CDR2 YFSETQ, per germline. This CDR3 has 15 amino acids. This CDR3 is CASSRDGSYPYEQYF. In nucleotides, the CDR3 is TGCGCCAGCAGCAGGGACGGATCTTATCCCTACGAGCAGTACTTC.

The genes are TRBV20-1 and TRBJ2-7, with TRBD1 matching 9 bases. In germline, CDR1 is DFQATT, CDR2 SNEGSKA (reference sequence). The CDR3 totals 14 residues. V was clipped by 8 bases and J by 7 bases; unmatched bases: 15. Here the CDR3 reads CSPAGTGISGEQYF. The CDR3 nucleotides read TGCAGTCCCGCCGGGACAGGGATTTCGGGGGAGCAGTACTTC.

This clonotype showed up just once. This rearrangement joins TRBV5-1 to TRBJ2-1, with 9 bases matching TRBD2. Germline V gene lookup returns CDR1 SGHRS and CDR2 YFSETQ. The CDR3 is made up of 16 amino acids. Germline trimming cut 3 bases from V and 6 bases from J; bases unmatched to any gene: 10. The CDR3 DNA reads TGCGCCAGCAGCTCAATCCTAGCGGGAAGACGCAATGAGCAGTTCTTC. Translated, it gives CASSSILAGRRNEQFF.

The chain joins TRBV7-9 to TRBJ1-2; 9 bases are shared with TRBD1. This CDR3 comprises 14 residues. V trimming: 4 bases; J trimming: 9 bases; junction bases outside the gene matches: 9. CDR1 is SEHNR, CDR2 FQNEAQ, per germline (reference sequence). The CDR3 sequence is CASSSGQGAESYTF. DNA for the CDR3: TGTGCCAGCAGCTCGGGACAGGGAGCCGAGAGCTACACCTTC.

The chain combines TRBV5-1 with TRBJ2-5, with a tentative D call TRBD2 (6 bases). The CDR3 extends over 14 amino acids. Germline assignment: CDR1 SGHRS and CDR2 YFSETQ. Trimming stripped 0 bases from V and 4 bases from J, with 10 bases between. CDR3 nucleotide sequence: TGCGCCAGCAGCTTGGAGGCTAGCGCAGAGACCCAGTACTTC. This sequence encodes CASSLEASAETQYF.

The chain carries TRBV15 and TRBJ1-2; 8 bases line up with TRBD1. CDR1 LNHNV and CDR2 YYDKDF come from the germline V gene (reference sequence). The CDR3 covers 16 residues. V trimming: 0 bases; J trimming: 8 bases; junction bases outside the gene matches: 11. CDR3 nucleotides: TGTGCCACCAGCAGAGATAAGGTGGCAGGGGGCCGGGGCTACACCTTC. Translated: CATSRDKVAGGRGYTF. Complete variable domain (other parts from reference TRBV15 and TRBJ1-2): DAMVIQNPRYQVTQFGKPVTLSCSQTLNHNVMYWYQQKSSQAPKLLFHYYDKDFNNEADTPDNFQSRRPNTSFCFLDIRSPGLGDTAMYLCATSRDKVAGGRGYTFGSGTRLTVV.

This clonotype appeared many times. The chain combines TRBV2 with TRBJ1-5; possibly TRBD1 for D (5 bases). In germline, CDR1 is SNHLY, CDR2 FYNNEI. The ends were cut back, 3 bases at V and 9 bases at J, with 9 bases in the middle. This CDR3 has 12 amino acids. The CDR3 spells CASSEGLGPQHF. CDR3 nucleotides: TGTGCCAGCAGTGAGGGGCTAGGGCCCCAGCATTTT.

This clonotype has just one count. This rearrangement joins TRBV9 to TRBJ1-3, with D unclear. The CDR3 has 16 residues. Germline V CDR1 and CDR2: SGDLS, YYNGEE. The V end lost 3 bases, the J end lost 0 bases, and 13 bases lay between the germline ends. The CDR3 loop is CASSGPWSSSGNTIYF. Written as DNA, the CDR3 is TGTGCCAGCAGCGGGCCATGGAGTAGCTCTGGAAACACCATATATTTT.

This clonotype was seen ten or more times. The rearrangement uses TRBV7-3 and TRBJ2-5; D possibly uses TRBD1 or TRBD2 (5 bases each). The CDR3 is made up of 13 amino acids. The germline CDR1 and CDR2 sequences are SGHTA and FQGTGA. Trimming took 5 bases from V and 5 from J, leaving 12 bases between them. The CDR3 spells CASSQGWGETQYF. The DNA of the CDR3 is TGTGCCAGCAGCCAGGGCTGGGGGGAGACCCAGTACTTC.

The chain carries TRBV19 and TRBJ2-1; no definite D call. The CDR3 sequence is 14 residues long. Germline-derived CDR1 and CDR2 are LNHDA and SQIVND (reference sequence). Trimming shortened V by 4 bases and J by 4 bases, and 11 bases separated the two germline ends. The CDR3 sequence: CASSTSTLYNEQFF. DNA for the CDR3: TGTGCCAGTAGTACTTCCACTCTATACAATGAGCAGTTCTTC.